This passage covers 12 T cell receptor beta chains from one sample sequenced in a study of a mutant IDH1 vaccine in newly diagnosed glioma. Only in-frame clones appear in the TCRdb table, and some are missing; sequencing was by immunoSEQ multiplex PCR. The profile covers tens of thousands of clones, with 75% to 90% appearing a single time and under 6.5% taken by the ten largest. As to time point: week 47, end of study. A 20-mer mutant IDH1 peptide at 300 ug was injected subcutaneously with topical imiquimod. The antigens these receptors bind are not known. Sequencing was performed on PBMCs, taken from a glioma patient whose treatment included an IDH1 peptide vaccine. Receptors originate from a man in his forties or fifties with glioma.

J is TRBJ1-1 and V is TRBV7-2, with 8 nucleotides matching TRBD1. The CDR3 consists of 13 residues. V lost 5 bases and J lost 12; bases outside the gene matches: 11. Germline values: CDR1 SGHTA, CDR2 FQGNSA. In nucleotides, the CDR3 is TGTGCCAGCAGCCGCAGGGGGCCTGGCGTAACTTTCTTT. Translating it yields CASSRRGPGVTFF.

This rearrangement joins TRBV6-5 to TRBJ1-1; tentatively, D is TRBD1 (5 bases). Germline CDR1 and CDR2: MNHEY and SVGAGI. The CDR3 runs to 14 residues. V lost 6 bases, J lost 4 bases, and 15 bases lay in between. Here the CDR3 DNA reads TGTGCCAGCAGAGTCATGGCAGGGTCCACTGAAGCTTTCTTT. Translation: CASRVMAGSTEAFF.

The rearrangement uses TRBV5-1 and TRBJ2-7, with 7 bases aligning to TRBD1. CDR3 length equals 13 residues. Germline V gene lookup returns CDR1 SGHRS and CDR2 YFSETQ. Trimming took 2 bases from V and 6 from J; bases not matched to a gene: 5. The CDR3, as DNA: TGCGCCAGCAGCTTTAAGGGGGCGGTCGAGCAGTACTTC. Amino acid sequence: CASSFKGAVEQYF.

The rearrangement joins TRBV7-8 to TRBJ2-7; 9 bases match TRBD1. The CDR3 totals 16 residues. Germline V lookup: CDR1 SGHVS, CDR2 FQNEAQ. The trim removed 5 bases at V and 2 bases at J, leaving 10 bases unmatched. For the CDR3, the DNA is TGTGCCAGCAGCATAACAGGGGGCGTTGCTACCTACGAGCAGTACTTC. It specifies CASSITGGVATYEQYF.

The chain uses TRBV5-5 and TRBJ2-2; D is undetermined. V lost 1 base, J lost 4 bases, and 8 bases lay in between. This CDR3 region has 14 residues. Germline CDR1 SGHKS, CDR2 YYEKEE (reference sequence). The CDR3, as DNA: TGTGCCAGCAGCTTGTACCGTCCCACCGGGGAGCTGTTTTTT. Protein product: CASSLYRPTGELFF.

The rearrangement joins TRBV6-4 to TRBJ1-2; TRBD1 might be the D (5 bases). The length of the CDR3 is 15 residues. Trimming left V 5 bases short and J 2 bases short, with 15 bases between. The V gene's germline CDR1 is MRHNA and CDR2 SNTAGT. In DNA form, the CDR3 reads TGTGCCAGCAGTTACGACAGCTATTTGAACTATGGCTACACCTTC. As protein: CASSYDSYLNYGYTF.

The chain joins TRBV6-5 to TRBJ1-5; D gene unclear. Germline lookup yields CDR1 MNHEY and CDR2 SVGAGI. V lost 6 bases, J lost 3 bases, and 12 bases lay in between. This CDR3 is built from 14 residues. Here the CDR3 reads CASSFPGDNQPQHF. CDR3 DNA sequence: TGTGCCAGCAGCTTTCCGGGAGACAATCAGCCCCAGCATTTT.

The chain is built from TRBV5-1 and TRBJ1-5; 9 nucleotides align to TRBD1. The CDR3 contains 15 residues. V lost 2 bases, J lost 3 bases, and 3 bases stayed unmatched. Germline CDR1 and CDR2: SGHRS and YFSETQ. The CDR3 nucleotides are TGCGCCAGCAGCTTTACAGGGGGCGACAATCAGCCCCAGCATTTT. Protein sequence: CASSFTGGDNQPQHF.

This chain uses TRBV7-8 with TRBJ2-5; TRBD1 agrees at 10 bases. The CDR3 is 18 amino acids. Germline values: CDR1 SGHVS, CDR2 FQNEAQ. The V gene end was trimmed by 1 base and the J gene end by 4 bases; junction bases not matched to a gene: 12. The chain's CDR3 is CASSLVGERQGAIETQYF. In nucleotides, the CDR3 is TGTGCCAGCAGCTTAGTAGGGGAACGACAGGGGGCTATAGAGACCCAGTACTTC.

This clone was recorded once. The chain combines TRBV28 with TRBJ2-4; TRBD2 matches at 7 bases. From germline, CDR1 is MDHEN and CDR2 SYDVKM. The CDR3 is 15 residues long. Losses at the gene ends were 2 bases for V and 2 bases for J; bases not matched to a gene: 3. The CDR3 reads CASSLQGLTKNIQYF. For the CDR3, the DNA is TGTGCCAGCAGTTTACAGGGACTAACCAAAAACATTCAGTACTTC. Full variable domain (remainder filled in from reference TRBV28 and TRBJ2-4): DVKVTQSSRYLVKRTGEKVFLECVQDMDHENMFWYRQDPGLGLRLIYFSYDVKMKEKGDIPEGYSVSREKKERFSLILESASTNQTSMYLCASSLQGLTKNIQYFGAGTRLSVL.

J is TRBJ2-1 and V is TRBV7-6, with D perhaps TRBD2 (7 bases). Germline V gene sequence: CDR1 SGHVS, CDR2 FNYEAQ. This CDR3 has 15 residues. The V end lost 3 bases, the J end lost 6 bases, and 15 bases lay between the germline ends. The CDR3 protein is CASSFSGGGGNEQFF. CDR3 sequence (DNA): TGTGCCAGCAGCTTCTCTGGAGGGGGGGGCAATGAGCAGTTCTTC.

This clone appeared a few times. This chain uses TRBV28 with TRBJ1-5; the D is unclear. CDR1 and CDR2 (germline): MDHEN, SYDVKM. The V end was cut by 4 bases, the J end by 9 bases, with 7 bases between. CDR3 size: 11 residues. The DNA of the CDR3 is TGTGCCAGCAGTTCGGTAGGGCCCCAGCATTTT. It specifies CASSSVGPQHF.